A single sample is the source of the 7 T cell receptor beta chains below, sequenced in a study of response to subunit inactivated influenza vaccine. TCRdb analysed the RT-PCR reads with MiXCR anew, one entry per CDR3 protein. Among about 650,000 distinct CDR3 sequences listed, around 13% were seen once. The sample here was PBMCs from blood, taken about 14 days before vaccination. Receptors were obtained from a man aged 50 to 59 who received an inactivated influenza vaccine.

This chain links TRBV20-1 with TRBJ1-2; a possible D gene is TRBD1 (5 bases). CDR1 is DFQATT and CDR2 is SNEGSKA in the germline V gene (reference sequence). CDR3 length: 12 residues. DNA of the CDR3: TGCAGGGTACAGGAATCTAACTATGGCTACACCTTC. It is translated as CRVQESNYGYTF.

In its sample, this clonotype was seen a few times. The chain has TRBV20-1 and TRBJ1-2; maybe TRBD1 (5 bases). V was pared by 0 bases and J by 2 bases, with 7 bases between. The CDR3 covers 13 residues. Germline V gene data show CDR1 as DFQATT and CDR2 as SNEGSKA (reference sequence). The CDR3 nucleotides are TGCAGTGCTAGAGAGGGGGGGAACTATGGCTACACCTTC. This translates into CSAREGGNYGYTF.

The table lists this clonotype with a few counts. The chain joins TRBV12-3 or TRBV12-4 to TRBJ1-2; D might be TRBD1 (6 bases). This CDR3 contains 14 residues. The germline V and J ends were trimmed by 5 bases and 8 bases, with 18 bases remaining between them. Here the CDR3 DNA reads TGTGCCAGCAGTCCCCGACAGGCATCTCGGGGCTACACCTTC. The encoded protein is CASSPRQASRGYTF.

This clonotype has just a few counts. V usage is TRBV6-6 and J usage is TRBJ2-3; 8 bases are a match to TRBD2. The CDR3 spans 13 residues. With 6 bases clipped from V and 4 bases from J, the junction kept 3 bases outside the gene matches. The V gene's germline CDR1 is MNHNY and CDR2 SVGAGI (reference sequence). The CDR3 coding sequence is TGTGCCAGCAGAGCGGGAGCGGCAGATACGCAGTATTTT. This gives the protein CASRAGAADTQYF.

The chain recombines TRBV20-1 with TRBJ2-1; perhaps D is TRBD1 or TRBD2 (5 bases each). The CDR3 has 15 amino acids. V lost 0 bases and J 9 bases, leaving 18 bases between the germline ends. Germline CDR1 and CDR2: DFQATT and SNEGSKA (reference sequence). CDR3 DNA sequence: TGCAGTGCTAGAGATTTAGGCAGGGCGGGTGTTGAGCAGTTCTTC. It encodes CSARDLGRAGVEQFF.

The chain joins TRBV4-1 to TRBJ2-7; no definite D call. The germline gives CDR1 MGHRA, CDR2 YSYEKL. Trimming removed 1 base at V and 6 bases at J, with 13 bases between. This CDR3 is built from 14 residues. The CDR3 is CASSQGQSLGEQYF. As DNA, the CDR3 is TGCGCCAGCAGCCAAGGCCAGAGCCTGGGCGAGCAGTACTTC.

With regard to this clonotype: The limits of the CDR3 on the DNA are not certain, so only TCRdb's listed CDR3 is given. V usage is TRBV4-2 and J usage is TRBJ2-7; the DNA was not compared with TRBD1, the D call given in the table. Germline assignment: CDR1 LGHNA and CDR2 YNFKEQ. The CDR3 numbers 16 amino acids, ends counted. CDR3: CASSQDWGLGSYEQCF.